This entry features one T cell receptor (beta chain) sequence. Its target is not known. This record belongs to a study of blood T cells in healthy people across ages. About the research overall: For every two T cells, template switching captured about one barcoded beta molecule. Broader study findings: Unsorted PBMC input precluded a conclusive naive versus antigen-experienced comparison.

Through a sample-barcoded 5' primer and a J-beta primer mix, a second PCR was run for roughly 6 to 11 cycles. Every cDNA molecule carried a tag from a template-switch adaptor bearing 12 random nucleotides. Each CDR3 protein is one row after TCRdb ran MiXCR on the 5' RACE reads. The sample carries 1.5 million to 2 million distinct CDR3 sequences, approximately 28% recorded once. The length of the CDR3 is 14 residues. Germline lookup yields CDR1 LGHNT and CDR2 FRNRAP. The chain employs TRBV12-5 and TRBJ2-7; 8 positions match TRBD2. The end of the DNA aligns better with TRBJ2-5, so the J call may be wrong. The sequence derives from a woman in her 30s in good health. Material for sequencing was blood. The CDR3 is CASGSSTSVETQYF. For the CDR3, the DNA is TGTGCTAGTGGTTCCTCGACTAGCGTCGAGACCCAGTACTTC.